This entry concerns a single TCR beta chain. Trimming cost V 6 bases and J 5 bases; bases outside gene matches: 13. Per germline, CDR1 SNHLY and CDR2 FYNNEI. The length of the CDR3 is 15 residues. CD8 cells classed as naive were CD45RO-negative and positively selected for CCR7, excluding terminally differentiated effector memory CD45RA+ cells. Per the authors' pipeline: Without quality scores, immunoSEQ junctional reads could not be filtered like full-length reads. TCRdb keeps only in-frame clones here, not all; method: immunoSEQ multiplex PCR. The V and J calls and clone size are taken from that table; D and trimming were inferred from the DNA. The sample lists about 650,000 clones, over 95% occurring once. The sample comes from a study of shared clonotypes between healthy human individuals.

The TCR originated in a woman aged 25 to 45 in good health. The rearrangement uses TRBV2 and TRBJ2-7, with 7 bases matching TRBD2. Sequences were obtained from naive CD8+ T cells sorted from blood. The chain's CDR3 is CASSGTIQVEDEQYF. In DNA, the CDR3 is TGTGCCAGCAGCGGGACTATCCAGGTTGAGGACGAGCAGTACTTC. The complete variable domain, with remaining parts taken from reference TRBV2 and TRBJ2-7, reads EPEVTQTPSHQVTQMGQEVILRCVPISNHLYFYWYRQILGQKVEFLVSFYNNEISEKSEIFDDQFSVERPDGSNFTLKIRSTKLEDSAMYFCASSGTIQVEDEQYFGPGTRLTVT.